The entry that follows covers one T cell receptor beta chain sequence. This entry belongs to a study of blood T cell repertoires in COVID-19. About the study: Specimens from acute and convalescent COVID-19 originated in the United States, Italy and Spain. T cells, B-cell-depleted T cells, or PBMCs provided the cDNA or gDNA that served as material.

Trimming removed 1 base from V and 8 bases from J, with 17 bases in between. The CDR3 runs to 15 residues. Germline V gives CDR1 MRHNA, CDR2 SNTAGT. Original handling: How many nucleated cells were present was estimated from reference gene primer amplification. Assay used: immunoSEQ multiplex PCR; TCRdb lists only in-frame clones, some missing. The DNA was the basis for D and trimming; V, J and clone size are from that table. The sample holds 130,000 or so clones, roughly four fifths seen once. Sequencing used peripheral blood. V is TRBV6-4 and J is TRBJ1-2; the D is unclear. This clonotype originated in a human donor in a cohort sampled during active COVID-19. CDR3 sequence reads: CASSDFSAAAGGYTF. The CDR3 DNA sequence: TGTGCCAGCAGTGACTTTTCGGCGGCGGCCGGGGGCTACACCTTC.